The entry that follows covers one TCR beta chain sequence. CDR3 size: 11 residues. Trimming pared 5 bases from V and 11 bases from J, leaving 10 bases between. This specimen comes from a study of CD8 T cells in Susac syndrome. A quantity of about 0.5 to 1 ug RNA underwent reverse transcription using random hexamers. Multiplex immunoSEQ PCR targeted 54 Vbeta and 13 Jbeta TCR beta segments. Each CDR3 protein gets one entry after TCRdb re-called the immunoSEQ multiplex PCR reads with MiXCR. Counted here are approximately 260,000 distinct CDR3 sequences, less than 96% occurring once; the ten biggest clones make up approximately 0.094%.

This receptor was obtained from a human donor with Susac syndrome. The rearrangement joins TRBV12-3 or TRBV12-4 to TRBJ2-1; no definite D call. The sample taken for sequencing was CD4+ T cells from PBMCs. CDR3 coding DNA: TGTGCCAGCAGTACCGCGACGAAGCAGTTCTTC. It is translated as CASSTATKQFF.